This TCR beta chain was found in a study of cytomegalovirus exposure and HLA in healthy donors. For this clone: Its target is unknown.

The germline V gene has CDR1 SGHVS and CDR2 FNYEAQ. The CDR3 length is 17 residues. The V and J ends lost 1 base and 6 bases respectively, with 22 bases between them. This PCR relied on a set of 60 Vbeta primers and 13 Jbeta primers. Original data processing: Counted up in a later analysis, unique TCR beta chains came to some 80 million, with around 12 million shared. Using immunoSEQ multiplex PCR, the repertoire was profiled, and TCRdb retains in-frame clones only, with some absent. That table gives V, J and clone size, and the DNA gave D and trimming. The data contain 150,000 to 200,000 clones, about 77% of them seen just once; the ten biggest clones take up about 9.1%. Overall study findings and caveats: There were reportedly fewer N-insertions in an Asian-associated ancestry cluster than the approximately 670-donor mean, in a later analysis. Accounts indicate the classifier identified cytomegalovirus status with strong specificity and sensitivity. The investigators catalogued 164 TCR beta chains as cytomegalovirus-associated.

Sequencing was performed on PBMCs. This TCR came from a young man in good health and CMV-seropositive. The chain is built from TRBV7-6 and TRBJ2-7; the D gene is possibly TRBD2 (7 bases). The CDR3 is CASSLGGGQGAFSEQYF. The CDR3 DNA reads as TGTGCCAGCAGCTTAGGGGGGGGGCAGGGTGCGTTCTCCGAGCAGTACTTC.